What follows describes a single TCR beta chain. The source of the sample is a study of cytomegalovirus exposure and HLA in healthy donors. The CDR3 has 14 amino acids. Germline CDR1 reads SEHNR; CDR2 reads FQNEAQ (reference sequence). Trimming removed 4 bases at V and 0 bases at J, with 6 bases between. Using immunoSEQ multiplex PCR, the repertoire was profiled, and TCRdb retains in-frame clones only, with some absent. This table has roughly 62,000 clones, roughly 90% appearing once. Source material: PBMCs. This receptor was obtained from a woman in her twenties or thirties in good health and CMV-seronegative. The rearrangement links TRBV7-9 to TRBJ2-2; D unclear. Written as DNA, the CDR3 is TGTGCCAGCAGCTCAGGAACGAACACCGGGGAGCTGTTTTTT. It specifies CASSSGTNTGELFF.